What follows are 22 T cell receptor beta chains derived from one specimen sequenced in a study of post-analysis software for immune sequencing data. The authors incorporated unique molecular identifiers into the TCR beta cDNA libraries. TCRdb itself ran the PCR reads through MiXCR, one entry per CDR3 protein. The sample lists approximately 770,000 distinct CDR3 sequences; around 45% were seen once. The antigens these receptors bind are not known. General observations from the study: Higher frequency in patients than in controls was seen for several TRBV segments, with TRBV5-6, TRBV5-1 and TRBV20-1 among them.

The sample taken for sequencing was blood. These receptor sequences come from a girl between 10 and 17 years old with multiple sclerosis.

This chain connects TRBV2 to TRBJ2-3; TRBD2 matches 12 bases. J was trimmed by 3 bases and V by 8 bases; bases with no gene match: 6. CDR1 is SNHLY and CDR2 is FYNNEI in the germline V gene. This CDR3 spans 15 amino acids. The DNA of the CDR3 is TGTGCCAGCCTCGCCGGGACTAGCGGGACAGATACGCAGTATTTT. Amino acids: CASLAGTSGTDTQYF.

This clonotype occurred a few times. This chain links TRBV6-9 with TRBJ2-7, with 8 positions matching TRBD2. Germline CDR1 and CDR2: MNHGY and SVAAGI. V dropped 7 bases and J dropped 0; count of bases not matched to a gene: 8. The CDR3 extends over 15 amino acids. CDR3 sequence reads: CASTILAASSYEQYF. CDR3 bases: TGTGCCAGCACCATACTAGCGGCGAGCTCCTACGAGCAGTACTTC.

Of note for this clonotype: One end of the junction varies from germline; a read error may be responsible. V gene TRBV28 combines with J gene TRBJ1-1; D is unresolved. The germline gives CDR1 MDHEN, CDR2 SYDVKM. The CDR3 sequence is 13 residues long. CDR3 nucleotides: TGTACCAGCAGTTCAGAGTTCGGAACTGAAGCTTTCTTT. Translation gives CTSSSEFGTEAFF.

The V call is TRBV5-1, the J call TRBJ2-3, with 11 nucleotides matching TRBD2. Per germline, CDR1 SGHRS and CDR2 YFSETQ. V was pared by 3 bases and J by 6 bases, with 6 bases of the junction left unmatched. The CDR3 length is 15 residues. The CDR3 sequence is CASSSGLAALDTQYF. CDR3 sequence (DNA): TGCGCCAGCAGCTCGGGACTAGCGGCTCTCGATACGCAGTATTTT.

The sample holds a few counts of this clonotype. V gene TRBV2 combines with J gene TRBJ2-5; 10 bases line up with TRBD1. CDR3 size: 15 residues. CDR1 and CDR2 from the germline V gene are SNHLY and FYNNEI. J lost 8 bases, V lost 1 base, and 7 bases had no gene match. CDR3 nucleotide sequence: TGTGCCAGCAGTGAAGAGGGACAGGGGACCTTAACCCAGTACTTC. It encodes CASSEEGQGTLTQYF.

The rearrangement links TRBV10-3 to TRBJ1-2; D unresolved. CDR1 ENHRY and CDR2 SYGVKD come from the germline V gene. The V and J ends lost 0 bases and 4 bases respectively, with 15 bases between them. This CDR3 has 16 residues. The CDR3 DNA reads TGTGCCATCAGTGAGTCGACGGAGCAGCTTCCCTATGGCTACACCTTC. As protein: CAISESTEQLPYGYTF.

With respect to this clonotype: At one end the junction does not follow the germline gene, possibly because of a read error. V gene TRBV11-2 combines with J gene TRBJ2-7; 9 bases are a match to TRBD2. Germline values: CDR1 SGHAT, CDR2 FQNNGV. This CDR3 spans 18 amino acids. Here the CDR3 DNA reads TGTGCCGGCAGCTTAGAATTGGGCGGGAGGGCCTCAAAGTACGAGCAGTACTTC. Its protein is CAGSLELGGRASKYEQYF. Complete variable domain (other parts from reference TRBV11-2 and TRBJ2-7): EAGVAQSPRYKIIEKRQSVAFWCNPISGHATLYWYQQILGQGPKLLIQFQNNGVVDDSQLPKDRFSAERLKGVDSTLKIQPAKLEDSAVYLCAGSLELGGRASKYEQYFGPGTRLTVT.

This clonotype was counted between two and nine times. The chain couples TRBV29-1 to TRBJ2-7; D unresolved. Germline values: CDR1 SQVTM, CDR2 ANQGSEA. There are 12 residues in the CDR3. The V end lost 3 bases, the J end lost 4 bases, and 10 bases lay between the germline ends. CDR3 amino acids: CSVESGRYEQYF. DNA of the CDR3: TGCAGCGTTGAGAGTGGGCGGTACGAGCAGTACTTC.

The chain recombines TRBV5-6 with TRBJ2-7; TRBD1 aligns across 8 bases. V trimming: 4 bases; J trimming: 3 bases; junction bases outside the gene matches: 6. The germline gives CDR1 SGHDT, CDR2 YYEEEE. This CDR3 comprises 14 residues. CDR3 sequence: CASSLRDRIYEQYF. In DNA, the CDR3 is TGTGCCAGCAGCCTCCGGGACAGGATCTACGAGCAGTACTTC.

The CDR3 sequence is CASSFSMTGEQYF. The CDR3 region has the DNA TGTGCCAGCAGTTTCTCTATGACGGGTGAGCAGTACTTC. The rearrangement links TRBV27 to TRBJ2-7; D is unclear. Germline V gives CDR1 MNHEY, CDR2 SMNVEV (reference sequence). The V end lost 3 bases, the J end lost 7 bases, and 13 bases lay between the germline ends. The CDR3 length is 13 residues.

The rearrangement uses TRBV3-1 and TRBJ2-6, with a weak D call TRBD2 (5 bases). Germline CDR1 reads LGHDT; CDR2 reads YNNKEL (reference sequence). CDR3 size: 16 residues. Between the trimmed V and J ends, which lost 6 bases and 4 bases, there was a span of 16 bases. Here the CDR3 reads CASRAGPLLGANVLTF. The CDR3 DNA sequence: TGTGCCAGCAGGGCGGGCCCCCTCTTGGGGGCCAACGTCCTGACTTTC.

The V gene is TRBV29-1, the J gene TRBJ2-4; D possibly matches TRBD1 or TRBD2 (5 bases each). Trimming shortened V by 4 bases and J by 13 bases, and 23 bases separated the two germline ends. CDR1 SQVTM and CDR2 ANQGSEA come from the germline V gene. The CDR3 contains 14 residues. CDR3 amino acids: CSVGFADPRGEQYF. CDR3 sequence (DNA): TGCAGCGTTGGTTTCGCGGACCCTAGGGGAGAGCAGTACTTC.

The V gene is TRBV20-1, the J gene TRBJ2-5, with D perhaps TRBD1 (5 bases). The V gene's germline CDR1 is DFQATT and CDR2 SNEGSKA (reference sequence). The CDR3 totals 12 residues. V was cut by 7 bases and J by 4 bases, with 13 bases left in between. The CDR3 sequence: CSGQLSLETQYF. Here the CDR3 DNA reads TGCAGTGGACAGTTGTCACTAGAGACCCAGTACTTC.

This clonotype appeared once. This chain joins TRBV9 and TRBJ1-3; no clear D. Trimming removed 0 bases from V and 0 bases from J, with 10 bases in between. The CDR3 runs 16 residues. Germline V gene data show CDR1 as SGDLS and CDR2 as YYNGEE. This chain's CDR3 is CASSVVAAFSGNTIYF. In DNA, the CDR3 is TGTGCCAGCAGCGTAGTGGCGGCCTTCTCTGGAAACACCATATATTTT.

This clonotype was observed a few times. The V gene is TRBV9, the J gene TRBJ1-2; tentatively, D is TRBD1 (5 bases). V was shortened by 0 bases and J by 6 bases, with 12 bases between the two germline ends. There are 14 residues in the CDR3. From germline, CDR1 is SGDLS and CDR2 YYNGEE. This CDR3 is CASSVASGTDGYTF. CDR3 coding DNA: TGTGCCAGCAGCGTAGCCTCGGGGACGGATGGCTACACCTTC.

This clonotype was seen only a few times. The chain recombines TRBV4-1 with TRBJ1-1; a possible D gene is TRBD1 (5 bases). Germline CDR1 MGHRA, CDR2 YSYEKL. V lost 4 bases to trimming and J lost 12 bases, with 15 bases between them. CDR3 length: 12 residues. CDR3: CASSPGAPETFF. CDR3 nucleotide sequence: TGCGCCAGCAGCCCCGGGGCCCCAGAAACTTTCTTT.

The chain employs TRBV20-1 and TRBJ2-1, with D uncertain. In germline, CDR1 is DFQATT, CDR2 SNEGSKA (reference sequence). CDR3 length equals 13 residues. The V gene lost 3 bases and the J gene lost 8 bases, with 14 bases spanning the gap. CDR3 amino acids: CSASAEAGDEQFF. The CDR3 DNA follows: TGCAGTGCTAGCGCCGAAGCAGGCGATGAGCAGTTCTTC.

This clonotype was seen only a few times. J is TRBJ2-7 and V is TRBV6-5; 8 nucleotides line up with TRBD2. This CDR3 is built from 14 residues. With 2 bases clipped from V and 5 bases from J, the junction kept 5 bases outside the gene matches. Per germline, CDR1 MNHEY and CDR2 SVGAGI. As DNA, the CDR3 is TGTGCCAGCAGTTACGGCACTAGCGGTAACGAGCAGTACTTC. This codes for CASSYGTSGNEQYF.

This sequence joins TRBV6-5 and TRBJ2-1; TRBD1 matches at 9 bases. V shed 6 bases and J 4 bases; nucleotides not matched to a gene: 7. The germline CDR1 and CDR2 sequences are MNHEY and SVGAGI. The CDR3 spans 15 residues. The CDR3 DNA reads TGTGCCAGCAGACCCGGGACAGGGCGGTACAATGAGCAGTTCTTC. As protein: CASRPGTGRYNEQFF.

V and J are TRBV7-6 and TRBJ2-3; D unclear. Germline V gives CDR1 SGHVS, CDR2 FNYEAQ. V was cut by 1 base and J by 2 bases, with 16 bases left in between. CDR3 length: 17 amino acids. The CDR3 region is CASSLGPLGKLTDTQYF. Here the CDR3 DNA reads TGTGCCAGCAGCTTAGGGCCGCTAGGCAAACTCACAGATACGCAGTATTTT.

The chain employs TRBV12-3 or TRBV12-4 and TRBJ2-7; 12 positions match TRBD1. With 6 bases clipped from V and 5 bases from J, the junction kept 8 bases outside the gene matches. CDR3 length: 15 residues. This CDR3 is CASSLTGQGADEQYF. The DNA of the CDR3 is TGTGCCAGCAGCCTAACGGGACAGGGGGCTGACGAGCAGTACTTC.

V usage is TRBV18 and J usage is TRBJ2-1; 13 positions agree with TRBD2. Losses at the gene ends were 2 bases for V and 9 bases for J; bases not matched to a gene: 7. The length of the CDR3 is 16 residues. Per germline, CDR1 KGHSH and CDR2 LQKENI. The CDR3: CASSPKGTSGTGEQFF. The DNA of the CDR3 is TGTGCCAGCTCACCAAAAGGGACTAGCGGGACAGGTGAGCAGTTCTTC.